The 20 T cell receptor beta chains presented below share a single source sample, sequenced in a study of T cell changes during pregnancy in multiple sclerosis. Repertoires were generated with immunoSEQ multiplex PCR, while TCRdb's copy carries only in-frame clones and drops some. The table lists roughly 88,000 clones, more than 85% of them singletons. Sequenced material: peripheral blood, taken in the first trimester of pregnancy. The receptors here all came from a female donor with multiple sclerosis, enrolled in a pregnancy study.

The chain uses TRBV6-5 and TRBJ2-7; 10 positions match TRBD1. V was clipped by 5 bases and J by 4 bases; unmatched bases: 8. Germline loops: CDR1 MNHEY, CDR2 SVGAGI. CDR3 size: 15 residues. The CDR3 nucleotides read TGTGCCAGCAGTCCCTCCGGGACAGGGGTATACGAGCAGTACTTC. Translating it yields CASSPSGTGVYEQYF.

J is TRBJ1-1 and V is TRBV5-4; 8 bases agree with TRBD1. V shed 3 bases and J 3 bases; nucleotides not matched to a gene: 4. CDR3 size: 14 residues. The germline V gene encodes CDR1 SGHNT and CDR2 YYREEE (reference sequence). In DNA, the CDR3 is TGTGCCAGCAGCTACGCGACAGGGGACACTGAAGCTTTCTTT. It is translated as CASSYATGDTEAFF.

The chain couples TRBV30 to TRBJ2-7, with 10 bases fitting TRBD2. Trimming cost V 2 bases and J 3 bases; bases outside gene matches: 4. The CDR3 loop spans 14 amino acids. Germline V gene sequence: CDR1 GTSNPN, CDR2 SVGIG (reference sequence). CDR3 coding DNA: TGTGCCTGGAGTATCCTAGCGGGAGACTACGAGCAGTACTTC. Its translation: CAWSILAGDYEQYF.

The chain links TRBV13 to TRBJ1-2; tentatively, D is TRBD1 (6 bases). CDR3 size: 15 residues. The V gene's germline CDR1 is PRHDT and CDR2 FYEKMQ (reference sequence). The ends were cut back, 4 bases at V and 5 bases at J, with 17 bases in the middle. The CDR3 spells CASSSTGQGIYGYTF. The CDR3 nucleotides read TGTGCCAGCAGCTCGACAGGTCAAGGGATTTATGGCTACACCTTC.

About this clone: A junction end diverges from the germline sequence, so it may reflect a read error. The rearrangement joins TRBV7-9 to TRBJ1-4, with D possibly matching TRBD1 (6 bases). Germline CDR1 is SEHNR and CDR2 is FQNEAQ (reference sequence). The CDR3 covers 12 residues. The CDR3 DNA is TGTGCCAGCAGCTTAGTCCGGGACACCGTATCTTTT. Encoded protein: CASSLVRDTVSF.

The chain couples TRBV11-1 to TRBJ2-1; 9 bases line up with TRBD2. The CDR3 length is 17 residues. V lost 4 bases, J lost 3 bases, and 10 bases stayed unmatched. Germline V CDR1 and CDR2: SGHAT, FQDESV (reference sequence). The CDR3 DNA reads TGTGCCAGCAGCTCCTCTAGTGGCGGGAGGGGCTACAATGAGCAGTTCTTC. Its protein is CASSSSSGGRGYNEQFF.

Turning to this clone: Other DNA sequences of this sample code for an identical CDR3. This sequence joins TRBV4-1 and TRBJ2-7, with 9 bases that match TRBD1. The length of the CDR3 is 14 residues. The V and J ends lost 1 base and 3 bases, in that order; junction bases with no gene match: 1. Germline V CDR1 and CDR2: MGHRA, YSYEKL. CDR3: CASSQGTGDYEQYF. In DNA form, the CDR3 reads TGCGCCAGCAGCCAAGGGACAGGGGACTACGAGCAGTACTTC.

The chain recombines TRBV6-1 with TRBJ1-3, with D unclear. Germline loops: CDR1 MNHNS, CDR2 SASEGT. This CDR3 is built from 14 residues. Trimming shortened V by 4 bases and J by 7 bases, and 14 bases separated the two germline ends. The CDR3 sequence is CASSGAPAWNTIYF. CDR3 sequence (DNA): TGTGCCAGCAGTGGGGCCCCGGCCTGGAACACCATATATTTT.

This chain connects TRBV18 to TRBJ1-2; tentative D call: TRBD1 (5 bases). CDR1 is KGHSH, CDR2 LQKENI, per germline. V gave up 2 bases and J gave up 3 bases, with 13 bases separating them. The CDR3 extends over 15 amino acids. The CDR3 DNA sequence: TGTGCCAGCTCACCAGCCCTGGGCAGGGACTATGGCTACACCTTC. It specifies CASSPALGRDYGYTF. Using reference TRBV18 and TRBJ1-2 for the parts outside the CDR3, the full variable domain is NAGVMQNPRHLVRRRGQEARLRCSPMKGHSHVYWYRQLPEEGLKFMVYLQKENIIDESGMPKERFSAEFPKEGPSILRIQQVVRGDSAAYFCASSPALGRDYGYTFGSGTRLTVV.

The rearrangement links TRBV7-2 to TRBJ2-7; 8 positions match TRBD2. The V gene's germline CDR1 is SGHTA and CDR2 FQGNSA. This CDR3 spans 15 amino acids. Trimming removed 0 bases from V and 4 bases from J; junction bases left unmatched: 5. The CDR3 DNA follows: TGTGCCAGCAGCTTAGCGGGCGGGAGGCAATACGAGCAGTACTTC. Its protein product is CASSLAGGRQYEQYF. Combining the CDR3 with reference TRBV7-2 and TRBJ2-7 gives the whole variable domain GAGVSQSPSNKVTEKGKDVELRCDPISGHTALYWYRQSLGQGLEFLIYFQGNSAPDKSGLPSDRFSAERTGGSVSTLTIQRTQQEDSAVYLCASSLAGGRQYEQYFGPGTRLTVT.

The chain carries TRBV9 and TRBJ2-1; D possibly corresponds to TRBD2 (6 bases). This CDR3 has 15 residues. CDR1 is SGDLS, CDR2 YYNGEE, per germline. V gave up 0 bases and J gave up 10 bases, with 17 bases separating them. The CDR3 DNA is TGTGCCAGCAGCGTAGGGGGGACTTCCCCCACCGAGCAGTTCTTC. It yields the protein CASSVGGTSPTEQFF.

This chain links TRBV27 with TRBJ1-1; 7 nucleotides agree with TRBD1. The CDR3 runs to 16 residues. Germline loops: CDR1 MNHEY, CDR2 SMNVEV (reference sequence). The junction had 7 bases not matched to a gene; V was cut back by 0 bases and J by 3 bases. Here the CDR3 DNA reads TGTGCCAGCAGTTTATCCCCGACAGGGTGGGACACTGAAGCTTTCTTT. Translation gives CASSLSPTGWDTEAFF.

The V gene is TRBV11-2, the J gene TRBJ2-7, with TRBD1 identical over 7 bases. Germline V CDR1 and CDR2: SGHAT, FQNNGV. The CDR3 contains 15 residues. The V segment lost 1 base and the J segment 0 bases; nucleotides outside the gene matches: 3. The CDR3 region has the DNA TGTGCCAGCAGCTTAGGGCCAGGGGGCTCCTACGAGCAGTACTTC. It codes for CASSLGPGGSYEQYF.

The CDR3 nucleotides read TGTGCCAGCAGCCATATACAGGGGGCGGGTCAGCCCCAGCATTTT. Translating it yields CASSHIQGAGQPQHF. The V call is TRBV7-2, the J call TRBJ1-5; 9 nucleotides match TRBD1. This CDR3 has 15 residues. V was clipped by 5 bases and J by 6 bases; unmatched bases: 8. Germline CDR1 is SGHTA and CDR2 is FQGNSA.

This chain uses TRBV4-1 with TRBJ2-4; TRBD1 might be the D (5 bases). Per germline, CDR1 MGHRA and CDR2 YSYEKL. V was pared by 1 base and J by 0 bases, with 13 bases between. The CDR3 sequence is 17 residues long. CDR3 sequence: CASSQVRTGTAKNIQYF. As DNA, the CDR3 is TGCGCCAGCAGCCAAGTTCGTACAGGAACAGCCAAAAACATTCAGTACTTC.

The gene calls are TRBV29-1 and TRBJ1-1; the D gene is possibly TRBD1 (6 bases). The ends were cut back, 0 bases at V and 4 bases at J, with 9 bases in the middle. This CDR3 comprises 13 residues. Germline values: CDR1 SQVTM, CDR2 ANQGSEA. In DNA, the CDR3 is TGCAGCGTTGAAGAAACAGGGACCACTGAAGCTTTCTTT. This gives the protein CSVEETGTTEAFF.

The chain joins TRBV4-1 to TRBJ2-7; TRBD2 matches at 9 bases. Germline values: CDR1 MGHRA, CDR2 YSYEKL. Losses at the gene ends were 0 bases for V and 3 bases for J; bases not matched to a gene: 3. The CDR3 runs 15 residues. For the CDR3, the DNA is TGCGCCAGCAGCCAAGATCTGACTAGCGGCTACGAGCAGTACTTC. It is translated as CASSQDLTSGYEQYF.

This clone has a handful of counts. This rearrangement joins TRBV4-3 to TRBJ2-3; perhaps TRBD2 as D (6 bases). CDR1 is LGHNA and CDR2 is YSLEER in the germline V gene. CDR3 length: 16 residues. The V and J ends lost 0 bases and 3 bases respectively, with 13 bases between them. CDR3 residues: CASSQEYGSVTDTQYF. In DNA, the CDR3 is TGCGCCAGCAGCCAAGAATACGGGAGTGTAACAGATACGCAGTATTTT.

The chain uses TRBV6-4 and TRBJ1-2; TRBD1 might be the D (6 bases). The V gene's germline CDR1 is MRHNA and CDR2 SNTAGT. Trimming stripped 6 bases from V and 7 bases from J, with 15 bases between. The CDR3 covers 13 residues. This CDR3 reads CASRHNREGGYTF. The CDR3 region has the DNA TGTGCCAGCAGACATAACAGGGAGGGTGGCTACACCTTC.

The V and J genes are TRBV2 and TRBJ2-7; TRBD1 is a possible D gene (7 bases). CDR3 size: 14 residues. CDR1 and CDR2 from the germline V gene are SNHLY and FYNNEI. The V gene lost 2 bases and the J gene lost 9 bases, with 17 bases spanning the gap. The CDR3 sequence is CASSEWRGRGGQYF. The CDR3 DNA reads TGTGCCAGCAGTGAATGGAGGGGGCGAGGCGGGCAGTACTTC.